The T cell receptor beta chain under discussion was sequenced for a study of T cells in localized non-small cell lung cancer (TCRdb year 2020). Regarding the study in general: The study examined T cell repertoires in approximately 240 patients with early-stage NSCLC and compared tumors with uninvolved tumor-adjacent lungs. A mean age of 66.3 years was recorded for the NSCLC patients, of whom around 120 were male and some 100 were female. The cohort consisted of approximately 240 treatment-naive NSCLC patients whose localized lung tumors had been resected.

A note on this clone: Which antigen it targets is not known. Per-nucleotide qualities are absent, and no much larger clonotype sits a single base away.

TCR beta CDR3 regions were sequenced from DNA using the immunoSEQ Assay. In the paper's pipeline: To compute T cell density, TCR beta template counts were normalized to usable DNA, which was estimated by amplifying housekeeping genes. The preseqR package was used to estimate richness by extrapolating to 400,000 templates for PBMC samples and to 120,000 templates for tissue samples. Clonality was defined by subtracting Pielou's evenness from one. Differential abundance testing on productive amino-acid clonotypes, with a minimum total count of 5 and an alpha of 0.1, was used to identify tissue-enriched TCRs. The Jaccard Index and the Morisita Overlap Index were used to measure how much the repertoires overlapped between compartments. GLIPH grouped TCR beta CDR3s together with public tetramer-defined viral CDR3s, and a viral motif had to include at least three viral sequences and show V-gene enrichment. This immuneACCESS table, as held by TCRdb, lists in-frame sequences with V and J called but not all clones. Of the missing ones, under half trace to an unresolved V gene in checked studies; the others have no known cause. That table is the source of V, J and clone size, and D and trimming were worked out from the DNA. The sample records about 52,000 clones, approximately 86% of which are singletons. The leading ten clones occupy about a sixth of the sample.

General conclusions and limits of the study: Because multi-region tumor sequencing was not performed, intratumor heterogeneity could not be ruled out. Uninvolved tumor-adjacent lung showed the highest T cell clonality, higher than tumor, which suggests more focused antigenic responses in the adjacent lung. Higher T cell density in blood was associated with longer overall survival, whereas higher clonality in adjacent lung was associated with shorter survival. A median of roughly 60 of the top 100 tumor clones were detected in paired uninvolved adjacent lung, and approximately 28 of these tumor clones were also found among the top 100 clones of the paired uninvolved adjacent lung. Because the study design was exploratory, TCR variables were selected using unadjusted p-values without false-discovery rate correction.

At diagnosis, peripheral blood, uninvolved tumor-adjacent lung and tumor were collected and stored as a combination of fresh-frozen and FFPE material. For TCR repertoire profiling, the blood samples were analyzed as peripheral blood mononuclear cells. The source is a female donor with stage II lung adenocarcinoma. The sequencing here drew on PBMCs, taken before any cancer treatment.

The nucleotides read TGTGCCAGCAGCCGGACAGGGCTAACTAATGAAAAACTGTTTTTT. It is translated as CASSRTGLTNEKLFF. The chain couples TRBV5-4 to TRBJ1-4; 8 of the junction bases match TRBD1. From cysteine to phenylalanine, the CDR3 is 15 amino acids long. Of all the DNA, just the CDR3 is kept, 45 bases in frame from base 1. Here V drops 4 bases and J drops 1 base, and the junction holds 3 bases not matched to any gene. The germline V gene (reference sequence) sets CDR1 to SGHNT and CDR2 to YYREEE.